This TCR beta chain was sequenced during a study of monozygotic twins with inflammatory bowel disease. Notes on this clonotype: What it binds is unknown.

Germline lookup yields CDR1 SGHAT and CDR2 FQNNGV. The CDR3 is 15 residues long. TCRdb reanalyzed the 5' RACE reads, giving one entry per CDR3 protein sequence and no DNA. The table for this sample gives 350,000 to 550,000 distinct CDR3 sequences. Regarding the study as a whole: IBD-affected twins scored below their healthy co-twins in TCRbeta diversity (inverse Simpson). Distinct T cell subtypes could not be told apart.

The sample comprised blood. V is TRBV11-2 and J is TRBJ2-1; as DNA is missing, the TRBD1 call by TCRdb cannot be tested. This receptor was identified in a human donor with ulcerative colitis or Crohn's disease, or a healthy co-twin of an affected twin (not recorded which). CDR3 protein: CASSLVSLQGTEQFF.